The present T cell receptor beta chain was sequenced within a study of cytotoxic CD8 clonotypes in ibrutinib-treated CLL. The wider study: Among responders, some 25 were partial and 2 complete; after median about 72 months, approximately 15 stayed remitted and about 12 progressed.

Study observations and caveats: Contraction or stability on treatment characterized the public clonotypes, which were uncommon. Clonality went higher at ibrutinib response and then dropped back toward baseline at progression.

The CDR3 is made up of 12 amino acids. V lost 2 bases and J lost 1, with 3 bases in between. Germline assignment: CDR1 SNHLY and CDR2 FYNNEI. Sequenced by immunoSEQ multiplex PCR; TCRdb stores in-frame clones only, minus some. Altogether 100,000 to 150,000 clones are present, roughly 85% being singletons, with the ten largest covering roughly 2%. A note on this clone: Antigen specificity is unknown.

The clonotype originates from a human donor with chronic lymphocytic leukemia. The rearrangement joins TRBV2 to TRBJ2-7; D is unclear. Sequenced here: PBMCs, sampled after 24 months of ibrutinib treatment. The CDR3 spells CASSERSYEQYF. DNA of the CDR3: TGTGCCAGCAGTGAAAGGTCCTACGAGCAGTACTTC.